This T cell receptor (beta chain) originates from a study of technical replicates of blood from several donors. Profiling relied on immunoSEQ multiplex PCR, and the TCRdb table lists in-frame clones only, not all of them. This table has 60,000 to 90,000 clones, just under 97% appearing once. The V segment lost 8 bases and the J segment 1 base; nucleotides outside the gene matches: 5. Germline V lookup: CDR1 MDHEN, CDR2 SYDVKM. The CDR3 has 14 residues. V is TRBV28 and J is TRBJ1-3; 7 nucleotides match TRBD1. This sequence originates from a human donor in good health. Sequenced sample: T cells isolated from PBMCs. CDR3 amino acids: CASGPTGSGNTIYF. As DNA, the CDR3 is TGTGCCAGCGGCCCGACAGGGTCTGGAAACACCATATATTTT.